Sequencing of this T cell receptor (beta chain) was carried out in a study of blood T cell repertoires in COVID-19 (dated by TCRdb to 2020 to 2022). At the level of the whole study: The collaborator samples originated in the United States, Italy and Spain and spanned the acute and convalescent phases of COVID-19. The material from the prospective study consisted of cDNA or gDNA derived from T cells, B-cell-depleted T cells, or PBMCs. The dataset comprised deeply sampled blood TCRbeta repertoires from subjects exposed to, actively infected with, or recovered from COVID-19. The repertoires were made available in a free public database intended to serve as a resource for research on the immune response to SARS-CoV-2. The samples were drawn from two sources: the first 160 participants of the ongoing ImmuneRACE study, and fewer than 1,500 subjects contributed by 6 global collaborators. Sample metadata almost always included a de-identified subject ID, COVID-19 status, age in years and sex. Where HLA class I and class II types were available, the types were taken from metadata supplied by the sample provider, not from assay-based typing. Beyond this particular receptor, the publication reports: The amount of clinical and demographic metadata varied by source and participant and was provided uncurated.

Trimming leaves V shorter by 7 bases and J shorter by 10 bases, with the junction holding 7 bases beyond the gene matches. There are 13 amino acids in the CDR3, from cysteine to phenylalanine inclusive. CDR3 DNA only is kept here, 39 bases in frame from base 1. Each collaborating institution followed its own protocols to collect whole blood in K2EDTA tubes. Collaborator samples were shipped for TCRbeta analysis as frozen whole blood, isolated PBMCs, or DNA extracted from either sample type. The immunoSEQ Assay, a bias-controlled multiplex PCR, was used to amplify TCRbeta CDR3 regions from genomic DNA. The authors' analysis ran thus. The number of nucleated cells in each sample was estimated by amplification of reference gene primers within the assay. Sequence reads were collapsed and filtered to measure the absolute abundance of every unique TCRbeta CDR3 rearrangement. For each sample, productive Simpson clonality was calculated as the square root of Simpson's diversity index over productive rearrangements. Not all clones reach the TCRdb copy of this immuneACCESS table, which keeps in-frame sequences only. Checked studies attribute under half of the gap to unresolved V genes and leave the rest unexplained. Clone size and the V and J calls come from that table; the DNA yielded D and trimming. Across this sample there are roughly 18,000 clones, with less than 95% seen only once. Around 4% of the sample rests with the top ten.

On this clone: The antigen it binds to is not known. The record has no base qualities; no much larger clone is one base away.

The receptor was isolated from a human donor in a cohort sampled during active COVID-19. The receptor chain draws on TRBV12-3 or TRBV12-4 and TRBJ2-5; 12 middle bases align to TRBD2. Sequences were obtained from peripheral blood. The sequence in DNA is TGTGCCAGCACCGCCCAGACTAGCGGGGGCCAGTACTTC. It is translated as CASTAQTSGGQYF.